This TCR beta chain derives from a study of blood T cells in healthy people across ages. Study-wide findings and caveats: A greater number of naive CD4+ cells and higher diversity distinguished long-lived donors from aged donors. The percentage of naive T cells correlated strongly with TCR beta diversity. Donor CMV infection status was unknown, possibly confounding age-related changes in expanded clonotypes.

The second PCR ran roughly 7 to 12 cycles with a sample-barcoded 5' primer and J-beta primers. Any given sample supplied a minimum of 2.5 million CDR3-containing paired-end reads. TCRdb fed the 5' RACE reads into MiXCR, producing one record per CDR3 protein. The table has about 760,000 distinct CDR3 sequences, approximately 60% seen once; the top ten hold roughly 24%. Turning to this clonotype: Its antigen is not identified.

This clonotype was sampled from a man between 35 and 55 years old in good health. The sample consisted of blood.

The CDR3, as DNA: TGCGCCAGCAGCTTGGAGGGACAGGGACTCGAGCAGTACTTC. Protein product: CASSLEGQGLEQYF. The chain combines TRBV5-1 with TRBJ2-7, with TRBD1 identical over 9 bases. The CDR3 loop spans 14 amino acids. The V segment lost 0 bases and the J segment 6 bases; nucleotides outside the gene matches: 4. Germline CDR1 reads SGHRS; CDR2 reads YFSETQ.